Included here is one TCR beta chain sequence, with context. The target of this receptor is not known. No much larger clone exists at a distance of one base, and base qualities are not known. TCRbeta CDR3 regions were amplified from genomic DNA by means of the immunoSEQ Assay, a bias-controlled multiplex PCR. Per the authors' processing: The number of nucleated cells in each sample was estimated by amplification of reference gene primers within the assay. Sequence reads were collapsed and filtered to measure the absolute abundance of every unique TCRbeta CDR3 rearrangement. For each sample, productive Simpson clonality was calculated as the square root of Simpson's diversity index over productive rearrangements. TCRdb took over this immuneACCESS table, retaining in-frame rearrangements with V and J assigned. Such tables are incomplete; in checked studies, under half of the missing clones stem from an unresolved V gene, and the remainder is unexplained. V and J calls and clone size are as listed in that table; D and trimming were resolved from the DNA. The table for this sample lists 200,000 to 250,000 clones; around 82% of them were counted only once. The ten largest clones add up to more than 4.5% of the sample.

Relative to germline, V is 3 bases shorter and J is 7 bases shorter, with 10 bases between their ends. The CDR1 and CDR2 encoded by the germline V gene (reference sequence) are LGHDT and YNNKEL. The CDR3, cysteine through phenylalanine, is 14 amino acids long. CDR3 DNA is the only sequence kept; it has 42 bases, read in frame from the first base. Participants in the prospective study were aged 18 to 89 years, lived in over 20 United States geographic areas, and enrolled through a virtual design. Cohort assignment in the prospective study relied on participant-reported clinical history from a screening survey and a study questionnaire. Exposed participants were defined as having been in contact with someone with a PCR-confirmed or clinician-diagnosed COVID-19 case within 2 weeks of study entry. In the prospective study, whole blood, serum and a nasopharyngeal or oropharyngeal swab were collected from each participant by mobile phlebotomists. Additional blood draws and questionnaires over an approximately 2-month period could optionally be provided by prospective study participants. Blood samples from the prospective study were shipped frozen or at room temperature prior to DNA extraction.

This record comes from a study of blood T cell repertoires in COVID-19 (dated by TCRdb to 2019 to 2021). For the study in its entirety: Collaborator samples came from the United States, Italy and Spain and covered acute and convalescent phases of COVID-19. The prospective study material was composed of cDNA or gDNA derived from T cells, B-cell-depleted T cells, or PBMCs. Deeply sampled blood TCRbeta repertoires from subjects exposed to, actively infected with, or recovered from COVID-19 were included in the dataset. The repertoires were released in a freely available public database intended as a resource for research on the immune response to SARS-CoV-2. The samples were drawn from the first 160 participants of the ongoing ImmuneRACE study and from 1,200 or so subjects provided by 6 global collaborators. Sample metadata almost always included a de-identified subject ID, COVID-19 status, age in years and sex. Where HLA class I and class II types were available, the types were taken from metadata supplied by the sample provider, not from assay-based typing. Broad study findings and their caveats: Clinical and demographic metadata were provided uncurated, with the amount varying by source and participant.

Sequencing was performed on PBMCs or T cells enriched from blood (not recorded which). The TCR sequence derives from a woman aged 45-65 years who had been exposed to COVID-19. The chain was built from TRBV3-1 (or the pseudogene TRBV3-2) and TRBJ1-6; the D segment cannot be called with confidence. The nucleotide sequence reads TGTGCCAGCAGCCAGGGAGCCGAGAATTCACCCCTCCACTTT. It specifies CASSQGAENSPLHF.